These T cell receptor beta chains were read from a single sample in a study of CD8 T cells in Susac syndrome. TCRdb processed the immunoSEQ multiplex PCR reads anew with MiXCR; each CDR3 protein has one entry. The sample comprises around 160,000 distinct CDR3 sequences, 90% to 95% of which are singletons, and 0.11% to 0.15% rests with the top ten. Material for sequencing was CD4+ T cells from PBMCs. The source is a human donor in good health. Both conserved end residues are part of each CDR3. The D gene is left open where the match is weak. Part of the rows lack a size; the others show once, few, many or a class for expanded clones.

v_call: TRBV4-3; j_call: TRBJ2-7; clone_size: NA; d_call: NA; cdr3_aa: CASSQDENREQYF; cdr3_nt: TGCGCCAGCAGCCAAGATGAGAACAGAGAGCAGTACTTC
v_call: TRBV4-1; j_call: TRBJ2-7; clone_size: NA; d_call: TRBD1; cdr3_aa: CASSQDPGKGASYEQYF; cdr3_nt: TGCGCCAGCAGCCAAGATCCGGGGAAGGGGGCCTCCTACGAGCAGTACTTC
v_call: TRBV30; j_call: TRBJ2-7; clone_size: once; d_call: TRBD2; cdr3_aa: CAWSEGLASEQYF; cdr3_nt: TGTGCCTGGAGTGAGGGACTAGCTAGCGAGCAGTACTTC
v_call: TRBV28; j_call: TRBJ2-5; clone_size: NA; d_call: TRBD1; cdr3_aa: CASKGTAPETQYF; cdr3_nt: TGTGCCAGCAAAGGGACAGCACCCGAGACCCAGTACTTC
v_call: TRBV9; j_call: TRBJ2-7; clone_size: NA; d_call: NA; cdr3_aa: CASSVGPDSRSYEQYF; cdr3_nt: TGTGCCAGCAGCGTAGGACCGGACTCGCGCTCCTACGAGCAGTACTTC
v_call: TRBV20-1; j_call: TRBJ2-5; clone_size: NA; d_call: TRBD1; cdr3_aa: CSAENRGRETQYF; cdr3_nt: TGCAGTGCAGAAAACAGGGGGCGAGAGACCCAGTACTTC
v_call: TRBV12-3/TRBV12-4; j_call: TRBJ2-1; clone_size: NA; d_call: TRBD1; cdr3_aa: CASSPGTGGSDEQFF; cdr3_nt: TGTGCCAGCAGCCCGGGGACAGGGGGATCGGATGAGCAGTTCTTC
v_call: TRBV24-1; j_call: TRBJ2-7; clone_size: NA; d_call: NA; cdr3_aa: CATRDSRSYEQYF; cdr3_nt: TGTGCCACCAGGGACAGCCGGTCGTACGAGCAGTACTTC
v_call: TRBV20-1; j_call: TRBJ1-5; clone_size: NA; d_call: NA; cdr3_aa: CSAGRANQPQHF; cdr3_nt: TGCAGTGCGGGGAGAGCAAATCAGCCCCAGCATTTT
v_call: TRBV25-1; j_call: TRBJ2-1; clone_size: NA; d_call: TRBD2; cdr3_aa: CATKSTSGNNEQFF; cdr3_nt: TGTGCCACCAAATCCACTAGCGGGAACAATGAGCAGTTCTTC